These 18 T cell receptor beta chains share one sample of origin, sequenced in a study of T cell repertoires in cytomegalovirus infection. No antigens are known for them. Each CDR3 protein is one row after TCRdb ran MiXCR on the reads. The repertoire has a few hundred thousand distinct CDR3 sequences, almost 30% of them found once; the top ten carry 15% to 25%. The sequencing used cultured PBMCs, collected from culture after CMV antigen stimulation. The receptors stem from a human donor in good health (CMV status not recorded). Some clones in this sample may be carry-over from other donors' samples.

This clonotype was detected a few times. The genes are TRBV7-8 and TRBJ1-1; 7 nucleotides line up with TRBD1. In germline, CDR1 is SGHVS, CDR2 FQNEAQ. The CDR3 covers 14 residues. The J segment lost 8 bases and the V segment lost 3 bases, leaving 9 bases of the junction unmatched. CDR3 nucleotides: TGTGCCAGCAGCTTGACAGGGTGGACGGGCGAAGCTTTCTTT. Encoded protein: CASSLTGWTGEAFF.

This clonotype appeared many times. This chain's CDR3 is CASSGSSGGDTQYF. CDR3 nucleotide sequence: TGTGCCAGCAGCGGATCTAGCGGAGGAGATACGCAGTATTTT. J is TRBJ2-3 and V is TRBV7-8; 7 nucleotides align to TRBD2. The V segment lost 5 bases and the J segment 5 bases; nucleotides outside the gene matches: 7. The V gene's germline CDR1 is SGHVS and CDR2 FQNEAQ. The CDR3 runs to 14 residues.

V and J are TRBV7-9 and TRBJ1-1; D possibly corresponds to TRBD1 (6 bases). Trimming took off 7 bases at V and 7 bases at J, with 19 bases between the two ends. CDR3 length: 14 amino acids. CDR1 SEHNR and CDR2 FQNEAQ come from the germline V gene (reference sequence). CDR3 nucleotide sequence: TGTGCCAGCATCCCCTCAGCAGGGGCTCGTGAAGCTTTCTTT. It encodes CASIPSAGAREAFF.

The chain recombines TRBV6-1 with TRBJ2-7; maybe TRBD1 (5 bases). The germline V gene encodes CDR1 MNHNS and CDR2 SASEGT. Trimming pared 2 bases from V and 3 bases from J, leaving 14 bases between. The CDR3 contains 15 residues. This CDR3 reads CASSEFRIGVYEQYF. Here the CDR3 DNA reads TGTGCCAGCAGTGAATTTAGGATAGGGGTCTACGAGCAGTACTTC.

The gene calls are TRBV6-8 and TRBJ2-3; TRBD2 matches at 11 bases. CDR3 size: 19 residues. CDR1 MNHGY and CDR2 SAAAGT come from the germline V gene. Germline trimming cut 5 bases from V and 8 bases from J; bases unmatched to any gene: 21. CDR3 sequence reads: CASSQPGLAAPGSGGTQYF. The CDR3 DNA follows: TGTGCCAGCAGTCAGCCGGGACTAGCGGCTCCCGGGTCCGGGGGTACGCAGTATTTT.

This clonotype was observed at least ten times. The chain couples TRBV7-2 to TRBJ2-7, with D maybe TRBD1 (6 bases). V was cut by 5 bases and J by 7 bases, with 15 bases left in between. Germline values: CDR1 SGHTA, CDR2 FQGNSA. CDR3 size: 13 residues. The chain's CDR3 is CASSDRSTREQYF. The CDR3 DNA is TGTGCCAGCAGCGACAGGTCCACTAGGGAGCAGTACTTC. Together with reference TRBV7-2 and TRBJ2-7, the CDR3 gives the full variable domain: GAGVSQSPSNKVTEKGKDVELRCDPISGHTALYWYRQSLGQGLEFLIYFQGNSAPDKSGLPSDRFSAERTGGSVSTLTIQRTQQEDSAVYLCASSDRSTREQYFGPGTRLTVT.

The genes are TRBV7-6 and TRBJ2-1; the D is unclear. V was trimmed by 5 bases and J by 15 bases, leaving 14 bases between them. CDR3 length equals 11 residues. Looked up from germline, CDR1 is SGHVS and CDR2 is FNYEAQ. CDR3 nucleotides: TGTGCCAGCAGCGCATCGGCCCTAGGGTTCTTC. It is translated as CASSASALGFF.

V and J are TRBV5-1 and TRBJ2-7; possible D gene TRBD2, 6 bases. Germline V CDR1 and CDR2: SGHRS, YFSETQ. The CDR3 consists of 14 residues. Trimming stripped 4 bases from V and 2 bases from J, with 13 bases between. The CDR3 here is CASSDRDFPYEQYF. The CDR3, as DNA: TGCGCCAGCAGCGACCGGGACTTTCCCTACGAGCAGTACTTC.

The chain couples TRBV19 to TRBJ2-2; D is perhaps TRBD2 (6 bases). Germline CDR1 is LNHDA and CDR2 is SQIVND (reference sequence). V gave up 3 bases and J gave up 6 bases, with 14 bases separating them. This CDR3 is 15 amino acids long. The CDR3: CASSIDAGFAGELFF. In DNA form, the CDR3 reads TGTGCCAGTAGTATTGACGCGGGGTTCGCCGGGGAGCTGTTTTTT.

The rearrangement joins TRBV29-1 to TRBJ2-7, with D unclear. The CDR3 loop spans 12 amino acids. The germline gives CDR1 SQVTM, CDR2 ANQGSEA. The V end was cut by 7 bases, the J end by 5 bases, with 15 bases between. CDR3: CSATRTVDEQYF. The CDR3 nucleotides are TGCAGCGCCACAAGGACGGTCGACGAGCAGTACTTC.

V and J are TRBV15 and TRBJ1-5; D remains ambiguous. From germline, CDR1 is LNHNV and CDR2 YYDKDF (reference sequence). This CDR3 is 13 amino acids long. V was clipped by 5 bases and J by 4 bases, with 9 bases between them. CDR3 sequence: CATSYAPNQPQHF. The CDR3 bases are TGTGCCACCAGCTACGCCCCGAATCAGCCCCAGCATTTT. The full variable domain, with the rest looked up from reference TRBV15 and TRBJ1-5, is DAMVIQNPRYQVTQFGKPVTLSCSQTLNHNVMYWYQQKSSQAPKLLFHYYDKDFNNEADTPDNFQSRRPNTSFCFLDIRSPGLGDTAMYLCATSYAPNQPQHFGDGTRLSIL.

This clonotype was seen more than once but under ten times. The chain carries TRBV12-3 or TRBV12-4 and TRBJ1-2; D unresolved. Trimming left V 2 bases short and J 4 bases short, with 5 bases between. The CDR3 contains 12 residues. CDR3 region: CASSLNSYGYTF. As DNA, the CDR3 is TGTGCCAGCAGTTTAAATTCCTATGGCTACACCTTC.

J is TRBJ1-5 and V is TRBV19; TRBD1 matches 10 bases. Unmatched junction bases numbered 2, after V lost 4 bases and J lost 5 bases. CDR3 size: 14 residues. From germline, CDR1 is LNHDA and CDR2 SQIVND (reference sequence). The CDR3 nucleotides are TGTGCCAGTAGTAGGACAGGGGGGTATCAGCCCCAGCATTTT. Amino acids: CASSRTGGYQPQHF.

This chain connects TRBV7-8 to TRBJ1-1; weak D call: TRBD1 (6 bases). The V end lost 4 bases, the J end lost 4 bases, and 13 bases lay between the germline ends. Germline CDR1 is SGHVS and CDR2 is FQNEAQ. This CDR3 has 14 amino acids. DNA of the CDR3: TGTGCCAGCAGCTGGGATGGGGGGCGCACTGAAGCTTTCTTT. It translates to CASSWDGGRTEAFF.

V gene TRBV27 combines with J gene TRBJ2-7; D is possibly TRBD2 (6 bases). The length of the CDR3 is 18 residues. Germline CDR1 and CDR2: MNHEY and SMNVEV (reference sequence). Trimming took off 5 bases at V and 2 bases at J, with 25 bases between the two ends. As DNA, the CDR3 is TGTGCCAGCAGTACCCCATCCGGGACTTCTCTGGGGGCCTACGAGCAGTACTTC. Translating gives CASSTPSGTSLGAYEQYF.

This clonotype was detected a few times. The V gene is TRBV6-6, the J gene TRBJ1-1; D is unclear. The CDR3 totals 15 residues. Per germline, CDR1 MNHNY and CDR2 SVGAGI (reference sequence). With 7 bases removed from V and 1 base from J, the gap between germline ends came to 16 bases. CDR3 in DNA: TGTGCCAGCACCTTTGAACAGCCGGGGAACACTGAAGCTTTCTTT. It yields the protein CASTFEQPGNTEAFF.

This clonotype occurred a few times. This CDR3 reads CASSFSGTGGNEQFF. The CDR3 nucleotides read TGTGCCAGCAGTTTTTCGGGAACTGGAGGCAATGAGCAGTTCTTC. The chain carries TRBV12-3 or TRBV12-4 and TRBJ2-1, with D perhaps TRBD2 (5 bases). The CDR3 runs to 15 residues. Trimming shortened V by 3 bases and J by 6 bases, and 15 bases separated the two germline ends.

This clonotype was counted at least ten times. This sequence joins TRBV7-2 and TRBJ1-5; D is undetermined. The ends were cut back, 1 base at V and 2 bases at J, with 6 bases in the middle. The CDR3 extends over 14 amino acids. In germline, CDR1 is SGHTA, CDR2 FQGNSA. Written as DNA, the CDR3 is TGTGCCAGCAGCTTAGGACGCGGCAATCAGCCCCAGCATTTT. Protein: CASSLGRGNQPQHF.